This T cell receptor beta chain was identified during a study of shared clonotypes between healthy human individuals (dated by TCRdb to the early 2020s). Describing the broader study: Two women and a few men aged 18 to 49 years were included in the cohort. Per donor, three plates each were used for CD4 naive and CD4 memory, two for CD8 naive, and one for CD8 memory. To increase sequencing depth and limit assay-specific biases, TCR repertoire library preparation and sequencing were carried out by different laboratories using diverse techniques. The study deeply sequenced blood TCR repertoires of about 5 healthy adults to estimate repertoire size and the extent of clonotype sharing between individuals. Between about 0.8 and 9 billion PBMCs per donor were obtained by leukapheresis.

The full study reports these points: Because the study included a small number of donors, the genetic and exposure-history diversity represented was limited. Sharing across a handful of donors was observed for around 4.8% of naive CD4, 3% to 3.5% of naive CD8, about 2.3% of memory CD4, and 0.4% of memory CD8 clonotypes. Rarefaction of sorted-subset datasets indicated incomplete sequencing despite the large sequencing depth. Naive subsets generally had larger estimated clonotype richness than memory subsets did. Based on pairwise subsampling, the degree of clonotype sharing among donors was expected to be affected by sequencing depth. Sampling was restricted to blood, and TCR repertoires in tissues likely differ from the TCR repertoires found in blood. Compared with non-shared clonotypes, clonotypes shared by all four sorted-subset donors had higher generation probabilities.

On this clone itself: Its antigen is unknown. Base qualities are not provided; no much larger clone lies one nucleotide away.

V is pared back by 4 bases and J by 0 bases, with 12 bases lying between the germline termini. The germline V gene (reference sequence) yields SGHNT for CDR1 and YYREEE for CDR2. The CDR3 covers 15 residues, taking in both the cysteine and the phenylalanine. The CDR3 DNA has 45 bases and is translated from base 1. CD8 naive samples consisted of CD45RO-negative cells that were positively selected for CCR7, yielding a CD45RA+CCR7+ population without TemRA cells. Donors were healthy HIV-negative adults with no recently reported acute infections or vaccinations. All donors were Caucasian adults living in Nashville, Tennessee, USA. Blood was obtained by leukapheresis, after which PBMCs were separated by Ficoll-Histopaque density gradient centrifugation and cryopreserved in liquid nitrogen vapor phase. Purity and quantity of every magnetically sorted T cell population were checked by analytical flow cytometry. From each sorted fraction, genomic DNA was isolated and quantified by UV absorbance on a Nanodrop 2000c.

Using the deep immunoSEQ assay, TCR CDR3 regions were amplified from genomic DNA by multiplex PCR. For each cell subset, the extracted genomic DNA was distributed evenly across all wells of several immunoSEQ 96-well plates, and each plate served as one replicate. For sorted subsets, roughly 200 ng of genomic DNA, equivalent to 25,000 to 35,000 T cell genomes, went into each replicate PCR. The purified libraries were quantified using a Qubit 3.0 fluorometer, sized with a Bioanalyzer 2100, and then quantified again using the KAPA Library Quantification kit. Every immunoSEQ 96-well plate was sequenced on a separate single-read 150-cycle Illumina NextSeq 550 flow cell. In the paper's pipeline: Because the immunoSEQ output held only junctional sequences and lacked quality scores, the filtering could not match the filtering applied to full-length reads. To assign V/J genes and CDR3, sequences were annotated using PyIR, a Python wrapper for IgBLAST v1.9, with IMGT germline references. Reads with weak V/J assignments (E-value above 1e-6), missing CDR3, stop codons, out-of-frame junctions, or ambiguous translated residues were removed. V3J clonotypes were defined as sequences sharing the same inferred V gene, J gene, and CDR3 amino acid sequence. The percentage overlap between two repertoires was calculated by dividing the number of shared unique clonotypes by the size of the smaller repertoire. Richness of each repertoire was evaluated using RTK rarefaction, the Chao1 estimator, and Recon v2.1 estimates of unobserved clonotypes. Generation probabilities were computed with OLGA for all TCRbeta clonotypes obtained by the gDNA method from several donors. The source is immuneACCESS, and TCRdb retained only in-frame sequences with V and J called. Part of the clones is not carried over; for the studies checked, unresolved V genes explain less than half of this, and the remainder is unexplained. That table is the source of V, J and clone size, and D and trimming were worked out from the DNA. This sample has about 2 million clones in its table, and approximately 95% of those were observed once. The top ten clones comprise 0.9% to 1.4% of the sample.

Recombination linked TRBV5-4 to TRBJ2-3, with TRBD2 perhaps the D gene, on 5 matching bases. Sequencing was carried out using naive CD8+ T cells sorted from blood. The cell subset or site label of this sample denotes: CD45RA+CCR7+. This receptor was identified in a man between 18 and 35 years old in good health. The nucleotide sequence is TGTGCCAGCAGCCCCGAGGGCCTTAGCACAGATACGCAGTATTTT. Translated, this is CASSPEGLSTDTQYF. With the portions outside the CDR3 filled from the reference TRBV5-4 and TRBJ2-3 genes, the complete variable region becomes ETGVTQSPTHLIKTRGQQVTLRCSSQSGHNTVSWYQQALGQGPQFIFQYYREEENGRGNFPPRFSGLQFPNYSSELNVNALELDDSALYLCASSPEGLSTDTQYFGPGTRLTVL.